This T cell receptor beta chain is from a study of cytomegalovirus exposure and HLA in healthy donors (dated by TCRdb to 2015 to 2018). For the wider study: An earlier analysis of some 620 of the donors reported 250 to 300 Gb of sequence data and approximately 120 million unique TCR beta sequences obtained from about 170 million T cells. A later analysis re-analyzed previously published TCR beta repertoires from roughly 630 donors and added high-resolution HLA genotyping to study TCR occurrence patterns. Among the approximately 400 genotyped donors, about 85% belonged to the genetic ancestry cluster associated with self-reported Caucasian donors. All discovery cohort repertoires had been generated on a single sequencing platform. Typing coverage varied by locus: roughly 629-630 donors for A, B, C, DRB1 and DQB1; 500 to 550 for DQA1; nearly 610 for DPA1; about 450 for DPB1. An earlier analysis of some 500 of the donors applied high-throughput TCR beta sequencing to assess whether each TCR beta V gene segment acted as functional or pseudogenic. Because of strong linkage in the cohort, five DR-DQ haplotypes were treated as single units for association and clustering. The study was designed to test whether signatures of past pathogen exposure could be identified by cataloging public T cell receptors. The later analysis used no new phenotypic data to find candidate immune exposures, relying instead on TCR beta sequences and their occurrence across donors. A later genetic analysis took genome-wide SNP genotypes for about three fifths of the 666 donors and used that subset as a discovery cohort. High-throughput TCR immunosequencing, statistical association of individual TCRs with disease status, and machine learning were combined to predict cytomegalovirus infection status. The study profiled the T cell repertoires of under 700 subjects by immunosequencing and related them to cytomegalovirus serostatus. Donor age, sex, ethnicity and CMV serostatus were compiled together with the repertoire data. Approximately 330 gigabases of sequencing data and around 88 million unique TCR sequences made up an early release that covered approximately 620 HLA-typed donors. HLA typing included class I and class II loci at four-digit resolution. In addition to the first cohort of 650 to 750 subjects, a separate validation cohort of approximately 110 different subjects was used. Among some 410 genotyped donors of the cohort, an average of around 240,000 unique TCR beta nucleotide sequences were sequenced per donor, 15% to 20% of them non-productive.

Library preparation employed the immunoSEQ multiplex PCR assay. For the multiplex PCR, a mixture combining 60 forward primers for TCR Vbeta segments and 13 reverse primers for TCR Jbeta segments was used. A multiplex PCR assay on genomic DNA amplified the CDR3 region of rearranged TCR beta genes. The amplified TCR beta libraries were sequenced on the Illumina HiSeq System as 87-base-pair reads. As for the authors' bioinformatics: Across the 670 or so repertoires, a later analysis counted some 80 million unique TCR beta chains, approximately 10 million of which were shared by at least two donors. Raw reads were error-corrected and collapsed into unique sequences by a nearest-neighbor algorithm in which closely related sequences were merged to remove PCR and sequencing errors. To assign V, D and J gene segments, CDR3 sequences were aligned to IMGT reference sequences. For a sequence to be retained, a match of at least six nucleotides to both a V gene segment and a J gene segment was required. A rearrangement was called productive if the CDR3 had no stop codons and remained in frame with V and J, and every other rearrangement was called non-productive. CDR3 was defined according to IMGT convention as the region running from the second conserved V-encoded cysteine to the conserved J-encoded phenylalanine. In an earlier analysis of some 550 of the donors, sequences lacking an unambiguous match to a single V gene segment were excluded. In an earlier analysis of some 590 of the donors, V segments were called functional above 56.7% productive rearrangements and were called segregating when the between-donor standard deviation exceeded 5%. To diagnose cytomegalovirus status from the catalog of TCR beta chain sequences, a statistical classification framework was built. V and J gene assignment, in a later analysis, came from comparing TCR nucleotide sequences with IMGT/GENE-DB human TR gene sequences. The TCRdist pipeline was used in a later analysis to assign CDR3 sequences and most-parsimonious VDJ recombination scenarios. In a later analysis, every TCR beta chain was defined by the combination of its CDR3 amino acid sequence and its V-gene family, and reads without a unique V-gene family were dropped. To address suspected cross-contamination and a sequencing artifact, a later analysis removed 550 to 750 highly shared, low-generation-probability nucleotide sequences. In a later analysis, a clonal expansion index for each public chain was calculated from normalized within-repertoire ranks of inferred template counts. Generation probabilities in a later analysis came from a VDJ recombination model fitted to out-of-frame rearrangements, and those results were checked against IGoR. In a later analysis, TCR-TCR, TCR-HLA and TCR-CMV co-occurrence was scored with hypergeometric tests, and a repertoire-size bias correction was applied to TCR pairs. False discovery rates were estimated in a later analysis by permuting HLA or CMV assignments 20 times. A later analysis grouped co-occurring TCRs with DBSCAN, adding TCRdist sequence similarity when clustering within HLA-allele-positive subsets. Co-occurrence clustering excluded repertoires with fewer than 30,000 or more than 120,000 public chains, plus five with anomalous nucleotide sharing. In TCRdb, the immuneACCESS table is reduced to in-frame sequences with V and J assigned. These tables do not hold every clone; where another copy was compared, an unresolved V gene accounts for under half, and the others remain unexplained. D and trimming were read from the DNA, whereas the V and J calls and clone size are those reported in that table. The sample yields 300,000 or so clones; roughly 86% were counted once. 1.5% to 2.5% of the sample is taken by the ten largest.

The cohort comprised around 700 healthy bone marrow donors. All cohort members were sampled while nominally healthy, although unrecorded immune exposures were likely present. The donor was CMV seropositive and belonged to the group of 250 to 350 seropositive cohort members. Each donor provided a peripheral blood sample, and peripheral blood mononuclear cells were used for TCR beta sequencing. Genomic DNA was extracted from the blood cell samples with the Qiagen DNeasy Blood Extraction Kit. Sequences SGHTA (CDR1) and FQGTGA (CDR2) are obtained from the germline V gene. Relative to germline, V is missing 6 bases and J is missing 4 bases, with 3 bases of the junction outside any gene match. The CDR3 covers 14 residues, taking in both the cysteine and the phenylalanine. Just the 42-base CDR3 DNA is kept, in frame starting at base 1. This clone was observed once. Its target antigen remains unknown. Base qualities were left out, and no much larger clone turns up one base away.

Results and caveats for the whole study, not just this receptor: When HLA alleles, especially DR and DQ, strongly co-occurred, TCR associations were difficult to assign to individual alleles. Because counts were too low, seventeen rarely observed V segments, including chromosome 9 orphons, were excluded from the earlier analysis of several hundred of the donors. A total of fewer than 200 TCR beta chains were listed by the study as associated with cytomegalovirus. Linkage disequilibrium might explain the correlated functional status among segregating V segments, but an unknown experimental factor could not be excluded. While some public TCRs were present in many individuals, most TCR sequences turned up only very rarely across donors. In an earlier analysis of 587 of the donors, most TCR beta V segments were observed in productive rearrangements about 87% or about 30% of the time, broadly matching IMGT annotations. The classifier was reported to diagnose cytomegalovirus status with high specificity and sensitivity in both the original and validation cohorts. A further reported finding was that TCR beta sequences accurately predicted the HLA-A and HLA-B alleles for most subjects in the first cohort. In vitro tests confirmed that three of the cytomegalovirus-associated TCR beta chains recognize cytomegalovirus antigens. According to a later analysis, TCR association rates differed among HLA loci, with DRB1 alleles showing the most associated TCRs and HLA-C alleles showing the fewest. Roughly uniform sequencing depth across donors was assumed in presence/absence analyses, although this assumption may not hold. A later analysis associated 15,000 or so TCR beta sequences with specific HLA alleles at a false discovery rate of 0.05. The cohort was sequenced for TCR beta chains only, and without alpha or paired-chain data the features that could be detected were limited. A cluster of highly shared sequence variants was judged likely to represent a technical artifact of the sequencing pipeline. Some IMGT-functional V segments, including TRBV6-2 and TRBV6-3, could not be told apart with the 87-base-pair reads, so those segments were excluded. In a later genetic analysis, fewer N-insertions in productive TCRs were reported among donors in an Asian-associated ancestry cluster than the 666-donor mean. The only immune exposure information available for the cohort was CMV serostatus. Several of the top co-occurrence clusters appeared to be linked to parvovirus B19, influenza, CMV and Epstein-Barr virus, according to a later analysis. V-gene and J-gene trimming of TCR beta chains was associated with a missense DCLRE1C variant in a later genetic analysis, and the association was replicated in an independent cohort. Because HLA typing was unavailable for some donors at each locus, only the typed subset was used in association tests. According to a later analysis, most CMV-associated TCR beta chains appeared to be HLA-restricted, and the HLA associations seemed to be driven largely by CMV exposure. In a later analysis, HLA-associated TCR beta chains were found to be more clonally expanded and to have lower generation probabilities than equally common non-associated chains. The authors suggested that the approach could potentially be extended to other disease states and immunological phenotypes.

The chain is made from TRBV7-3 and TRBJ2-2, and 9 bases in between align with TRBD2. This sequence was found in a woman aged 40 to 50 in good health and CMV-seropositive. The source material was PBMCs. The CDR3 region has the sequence CASRRGRATGELFF. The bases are TGTGCCAGCAGACGCGGGAGGGCCACCGGGGAGCTGTTTTTT. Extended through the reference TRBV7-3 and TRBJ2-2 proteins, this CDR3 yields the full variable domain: GAGVSQTPSNKVTEKGKYVELRCDPISGHTALYWYRQSLGQGPEFLIYFQGTGAADDSGLPNDRFFAVRPEGSVSTLKIQRTERGDSAVYLCASRRGRATGELFFGEGSRLTVL.